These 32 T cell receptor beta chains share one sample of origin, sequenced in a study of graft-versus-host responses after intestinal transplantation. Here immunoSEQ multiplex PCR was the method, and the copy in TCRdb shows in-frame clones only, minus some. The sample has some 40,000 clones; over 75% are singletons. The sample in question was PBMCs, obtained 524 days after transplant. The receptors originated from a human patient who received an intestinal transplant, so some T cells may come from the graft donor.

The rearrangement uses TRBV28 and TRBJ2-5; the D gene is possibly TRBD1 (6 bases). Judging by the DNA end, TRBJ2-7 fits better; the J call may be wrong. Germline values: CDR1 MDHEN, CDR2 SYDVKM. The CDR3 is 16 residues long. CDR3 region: CASSIPRGFNSYEQYF. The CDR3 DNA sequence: TGTGCCAGCAGCATCCCTAGGGGGTTCAACTCCTACGAGCAGTACTTC.

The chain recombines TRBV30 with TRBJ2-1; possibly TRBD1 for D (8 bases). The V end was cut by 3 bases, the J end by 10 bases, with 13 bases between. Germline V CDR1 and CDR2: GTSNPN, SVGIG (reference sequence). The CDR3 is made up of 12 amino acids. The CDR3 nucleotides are TGTGCCTGGAGCGGACAGGGAGGGGAGCAGTTCTTC. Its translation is CAWSGQGGEQFF.

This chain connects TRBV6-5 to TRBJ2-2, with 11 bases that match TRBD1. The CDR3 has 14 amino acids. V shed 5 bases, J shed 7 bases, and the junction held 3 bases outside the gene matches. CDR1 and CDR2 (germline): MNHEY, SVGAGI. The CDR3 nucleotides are TGTGCCAGCAGTCAGGACAGGGGGCGCGGGGAGCTGTTTTTT. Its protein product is CASSQDRGRGELFF.

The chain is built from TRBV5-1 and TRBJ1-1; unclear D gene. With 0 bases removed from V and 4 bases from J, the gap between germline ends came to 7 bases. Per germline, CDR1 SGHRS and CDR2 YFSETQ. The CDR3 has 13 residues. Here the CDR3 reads CASSLEVPTEAFF. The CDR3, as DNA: TGCGCCAGCAGCTTGGAGGTACCCACTGAAGCTTTCTTT.

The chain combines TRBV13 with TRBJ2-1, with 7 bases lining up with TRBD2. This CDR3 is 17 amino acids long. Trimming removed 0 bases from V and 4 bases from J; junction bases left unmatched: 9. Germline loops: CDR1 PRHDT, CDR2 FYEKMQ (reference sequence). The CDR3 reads CASSLGRGTSAYNEQFF. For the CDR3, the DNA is TGTGCCAGCAGCTTAGGTAGGGGAACTAGCGCGTACAATGAGCAGTTCTTC.

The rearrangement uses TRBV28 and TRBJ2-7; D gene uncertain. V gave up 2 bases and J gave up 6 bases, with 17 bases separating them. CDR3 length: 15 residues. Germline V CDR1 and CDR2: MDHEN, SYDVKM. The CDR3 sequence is CASSLPRGFTLEQYF. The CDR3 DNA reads TGTGCCAGCAGTTTACCCCGAGGATTCACCCTCGAGCAGTACTTC.

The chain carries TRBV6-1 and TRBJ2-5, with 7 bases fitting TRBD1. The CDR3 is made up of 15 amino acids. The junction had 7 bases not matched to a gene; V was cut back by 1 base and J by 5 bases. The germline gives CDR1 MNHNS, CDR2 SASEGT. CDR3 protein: CASSEGQGRAETQYF. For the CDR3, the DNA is TGTGCCAGCAGTGAAGGACAGGGAAGAGCGGAGACCCAGTACTTC.

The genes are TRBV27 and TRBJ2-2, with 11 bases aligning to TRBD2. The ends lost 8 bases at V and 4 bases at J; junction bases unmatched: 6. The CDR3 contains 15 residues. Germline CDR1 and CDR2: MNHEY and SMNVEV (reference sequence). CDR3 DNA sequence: TGTGCCAGCCCCGGGACTAGCGGACTCACCGGGGAGCTGTTTTTT. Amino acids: CASPGTSGLTGELFF.

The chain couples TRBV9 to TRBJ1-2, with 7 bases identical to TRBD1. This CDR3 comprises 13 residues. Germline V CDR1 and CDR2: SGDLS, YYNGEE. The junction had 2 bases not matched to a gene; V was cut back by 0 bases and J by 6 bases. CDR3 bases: TGTGCCAGCAGCGTAGGACAGGGTCATGGCTACACCTTC. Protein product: CASSVGQGHGYTF.

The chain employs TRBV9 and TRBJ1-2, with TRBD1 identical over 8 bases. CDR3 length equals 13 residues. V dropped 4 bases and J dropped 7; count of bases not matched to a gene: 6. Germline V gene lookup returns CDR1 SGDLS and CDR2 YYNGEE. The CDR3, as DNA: TGTGCCAGCAGCCCCTGGGACAGGCCTGGCTACACCTTC. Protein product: CASSPWDRPGYTF.

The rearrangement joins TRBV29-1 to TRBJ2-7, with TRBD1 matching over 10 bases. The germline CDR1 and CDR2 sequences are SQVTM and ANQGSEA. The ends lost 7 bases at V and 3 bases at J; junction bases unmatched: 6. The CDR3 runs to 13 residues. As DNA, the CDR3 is TGCAGCGCCCGGAGGACAGGGGGCTACGAGCAGTACTTC. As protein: CSARRTGGYEQYF.

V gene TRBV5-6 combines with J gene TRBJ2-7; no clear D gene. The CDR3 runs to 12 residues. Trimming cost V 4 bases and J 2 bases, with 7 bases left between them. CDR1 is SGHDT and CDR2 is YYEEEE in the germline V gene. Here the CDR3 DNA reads TGTGCCAGCAGCACGACAACCTACGAGCAGTACTTC. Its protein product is CASSTTTYEQYF.

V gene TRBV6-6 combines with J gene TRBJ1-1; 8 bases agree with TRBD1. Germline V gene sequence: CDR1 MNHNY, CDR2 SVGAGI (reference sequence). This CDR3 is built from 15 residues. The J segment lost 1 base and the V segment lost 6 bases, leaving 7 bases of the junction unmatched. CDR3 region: CASSPQGASNTEAFF. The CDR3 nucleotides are TGTGCCAGCAGCCCCCAGGGGGCGTCGAACACTGAAGCTTTCTTT.

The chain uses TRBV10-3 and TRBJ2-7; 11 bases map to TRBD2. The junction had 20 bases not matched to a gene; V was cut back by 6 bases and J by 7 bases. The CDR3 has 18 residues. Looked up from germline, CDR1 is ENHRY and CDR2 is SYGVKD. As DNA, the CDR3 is TGTGCCATCAGCCTTTGGGGCCTAGCGGGAGGTCTTCCTCGGGAGCAGTACTTC. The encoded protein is CAISLWGLAGGLPREQYF.

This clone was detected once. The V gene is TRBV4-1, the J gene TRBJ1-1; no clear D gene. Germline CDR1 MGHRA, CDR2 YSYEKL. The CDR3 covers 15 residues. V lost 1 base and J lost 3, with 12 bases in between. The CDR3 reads CASSQAQILDTEAFF. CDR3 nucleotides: TGCGCCAGCAGCCAAGCTCAGATTTTGGACACTGAAGCTTTCTTT.

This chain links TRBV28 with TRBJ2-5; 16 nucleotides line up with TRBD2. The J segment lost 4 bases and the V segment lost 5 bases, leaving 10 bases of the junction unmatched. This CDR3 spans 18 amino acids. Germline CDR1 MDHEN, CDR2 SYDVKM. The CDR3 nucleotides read TGTGCCAGCAGTCTGGGACTAGCGGGAGGGTATTGGGGAGAGACCCAGTACTTC. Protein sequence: CASSLGLAGGYWGETQYF. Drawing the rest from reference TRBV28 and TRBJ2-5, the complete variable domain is DVKVTQSSRYLVKRTGEKVFLECVQDMDHENMFWYRQDPGLGLRLIYFSYDVKMKEKGDIPEGYSVSREKKERFSLILESASTNQTSMYLCASSLGLAGGYWGETQYFGPGTRLLVL.

The CDR3, as DNA: TGTGCCAGCAGCGTAGAGGGGCCTAACTATGGCTACACCTTC. Translating it yields CASSVEGPNYGYTF. V and J are TRBV9 and TRBJ1-2; possible D gene TRBD1, 5 bases. CDR1 SGDLS and CDR2 YYNGEE come from the germline V gene. With 0 bases removed from V and 0 bases from J, the gap between germline ends came to 6 bases. This CDR3 region has 14 residues.

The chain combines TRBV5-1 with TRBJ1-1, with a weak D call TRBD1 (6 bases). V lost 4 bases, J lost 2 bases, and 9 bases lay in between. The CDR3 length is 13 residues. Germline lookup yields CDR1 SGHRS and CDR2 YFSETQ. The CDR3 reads CASSPGDNTEAFF. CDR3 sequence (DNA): TGCGCCAGCAGCCCAGGGGATAACACTGAAGCTTTCTTT.

The DNA of the CDR3 is TGTGCCAGTAGCCTCGGACTAGCGGGTGTGGGCGAGCAGTACTTC. Translating it yields CASSLGLAGVGEQYF. The chain is built from TRBV19 and TRBJ2-7; TRBD2 matches at 11 bases. The CDR3 is 15 residues long. J was trimmed by 6 bases and V by 6 bases; bases with no gene match: 10. Germline CDR1 is LNHDA and CDR2 is SQIVND (reference sequence). The full variable domain, in which reference TRBV19 and TRBJ2-7 provide the parts outside the CDR3, is DGGITQSPKYLFRKEGQNVTLSCEQNLNHDAMYWYRQDPGQGLRLIYYSQIVNDFQKGDIAEGYSVSREKKESFPLTVTSAQKNPTAFYLCASSLGLAGVGEQYFGPGTRLTVT.

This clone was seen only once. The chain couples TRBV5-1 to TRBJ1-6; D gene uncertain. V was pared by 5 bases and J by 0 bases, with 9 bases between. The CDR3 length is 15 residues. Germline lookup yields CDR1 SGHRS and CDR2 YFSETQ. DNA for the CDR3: TGCGCCAGCAGTAGGCAGACCTCCTATAATTCACCCCTCCACTTT. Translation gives CASSRQTSYNSPLHF.

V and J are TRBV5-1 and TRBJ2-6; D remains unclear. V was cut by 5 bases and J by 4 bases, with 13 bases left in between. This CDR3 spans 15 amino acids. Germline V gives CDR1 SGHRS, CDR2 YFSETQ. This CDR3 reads CASSRMGDGANVLTF. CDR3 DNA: TGCGCCAGCAGTCGCATGGGCGACGGGGCCAACGTCCTGACTTTC.

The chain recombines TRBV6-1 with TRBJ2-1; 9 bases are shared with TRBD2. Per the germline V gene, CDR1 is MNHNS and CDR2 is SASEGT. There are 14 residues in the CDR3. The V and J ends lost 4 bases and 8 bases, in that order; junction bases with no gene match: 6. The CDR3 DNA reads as TGTGCCAGCAGTGCTGCGGGAGGGCCGTATGAGCAGTTCTTC. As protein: CASSAAGGPYEQFF.

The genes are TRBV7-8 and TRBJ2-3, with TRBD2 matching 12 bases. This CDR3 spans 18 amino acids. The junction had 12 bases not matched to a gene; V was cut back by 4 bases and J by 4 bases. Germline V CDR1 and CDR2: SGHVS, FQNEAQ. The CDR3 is CASSSWKRLAGAPDTQYF. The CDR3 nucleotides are TGTGCCAGCAGCTCGTGGAAAAGACTAGCGGGAGCCCCAGATACGCAGTATTTT.

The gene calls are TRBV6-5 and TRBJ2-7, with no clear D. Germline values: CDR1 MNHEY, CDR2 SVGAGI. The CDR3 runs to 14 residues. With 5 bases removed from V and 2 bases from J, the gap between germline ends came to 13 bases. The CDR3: CASSKMQVPYEQYF. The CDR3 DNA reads TGTGCCAGCAGTAAAATGCAGGTTCCCTACGAGCAGTACTTC.

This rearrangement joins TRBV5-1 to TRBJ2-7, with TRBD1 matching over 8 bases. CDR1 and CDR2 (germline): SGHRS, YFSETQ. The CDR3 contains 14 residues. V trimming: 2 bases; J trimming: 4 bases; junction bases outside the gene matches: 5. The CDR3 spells CASSFRDRFYEQYF. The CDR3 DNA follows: TGCGCCAGCAGCTTCCGGGACAGGTTTTACGAGCAGTACTTC. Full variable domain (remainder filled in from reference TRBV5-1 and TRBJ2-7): KAGVTQTPRYLIKTRGQQVTLSCSPISGHRSVSWYQQTPGQGLQFLFEYFSETQRNKGNFPGRFSGRQFSNSRSEMNVSTLELGDSALYLCASSFRDRFYEQYFGPGTRLTVT.

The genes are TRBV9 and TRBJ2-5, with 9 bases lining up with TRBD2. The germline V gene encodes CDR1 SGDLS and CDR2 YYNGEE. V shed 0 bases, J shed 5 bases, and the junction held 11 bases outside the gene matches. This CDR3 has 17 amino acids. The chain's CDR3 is CASSVDGAGGLRETQYF. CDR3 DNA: TGTGCCAGCAGCGTAGATGGAGCGGGAGGCCTTAGGGAGACCCAGTACTTC. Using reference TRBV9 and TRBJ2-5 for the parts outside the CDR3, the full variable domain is DSGVTQTPKHLITATGQRVTLRCSPRSGDLSVYWYQQSLDQGLQFLIQYYNGEERAKGNILERFSAQQFPDLHSELNLSSLELGDSALYFCASSVDGAGGLRETQYFGPGTRLLVL.

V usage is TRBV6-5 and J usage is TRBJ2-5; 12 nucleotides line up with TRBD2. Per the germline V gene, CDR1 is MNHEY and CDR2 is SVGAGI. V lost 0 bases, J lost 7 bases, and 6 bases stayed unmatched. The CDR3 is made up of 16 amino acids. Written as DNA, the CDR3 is TGTGCCAGCAGTTACTCCTCGACTAGCGGGAGAGGGACCCAGTACTTC. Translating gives CASSYSSTSGRGTQYF.

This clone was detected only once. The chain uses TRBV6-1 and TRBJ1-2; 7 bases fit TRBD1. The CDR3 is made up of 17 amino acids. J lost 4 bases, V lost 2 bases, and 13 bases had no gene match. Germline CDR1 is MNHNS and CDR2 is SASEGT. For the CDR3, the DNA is TGTGCCAGCAGTGAAAATGCAGGGGGTCCTCGGGGCTATGGCTACACCTTC. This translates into CASSENAGGPRGYGYTF.

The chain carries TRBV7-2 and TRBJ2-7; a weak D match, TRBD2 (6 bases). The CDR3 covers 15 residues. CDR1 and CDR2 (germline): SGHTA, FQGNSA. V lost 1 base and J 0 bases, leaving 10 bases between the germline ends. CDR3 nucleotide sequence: TGTGCCAGCAGCTTAGTCGGGGGAAGCTCCTACGAGCAGTACTTC. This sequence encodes CASSLVGGSSYEQYF.

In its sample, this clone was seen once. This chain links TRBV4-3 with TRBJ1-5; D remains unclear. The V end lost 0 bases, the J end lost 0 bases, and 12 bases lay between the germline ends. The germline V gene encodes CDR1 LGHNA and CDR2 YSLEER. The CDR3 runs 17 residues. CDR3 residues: CASSQDLTTFSNQPQHF. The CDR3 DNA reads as TGCGCCAGCAGCCAAGATCTAACGACATTTAGCAATCAGCCCCAGCATTTT.

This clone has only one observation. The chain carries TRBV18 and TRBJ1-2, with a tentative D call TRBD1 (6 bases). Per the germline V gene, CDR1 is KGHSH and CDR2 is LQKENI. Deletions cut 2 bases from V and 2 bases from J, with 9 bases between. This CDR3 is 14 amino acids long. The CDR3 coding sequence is TGTGCCAGCTCACCAACAGGGACCAACTATGGCTACACCTTC. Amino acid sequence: CASSPTGTNYGYTF. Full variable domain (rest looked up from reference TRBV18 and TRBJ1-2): NAGVMQNPRHLVRRRGQEARLRCSPMKGHSHVYWYRQLPEEGLKFMVYLQKENIIDESGMPKERFSAEFPKEGPSILRIQQVVRGDSAAYFCASSPTGTNYGYTFGSGTRLTVV.

The CDR3 sequence is CASSPSGRASYNEQFF. The CDR3 nucleotides are TGTGCCAGCAGCCCTAGCGGGAGGGCCTCCTACAATGAGCAGTTCTTC. The genes are TRBV5-4 and TRBJ2-1; TRBD2 matches at 12 bases. Looked up from germline, CDR1 is SGHNT and CDR2 is YYREEE (reference sequence). The CDR3 length is 16 residues. Trimming removed 4 bases from V and 0 bases from J; junction bases left unmatched: 2.